This T cell receptor (beta chain) originates from a study of T-cell memory formation after mild COVID-19. Across the study: The study found TCR clusters largely donor specific. Findings of the study overall: The pre-infection memory compartment contained some responding clones, suggesting cross-reactive memory joined. Second-wave clones peaking on day 37 lacked confirmed SARS-CoV-2 specificity.

The CDR3 has 17 residues. The V gene's germline CDR1 is SGHTA and CDR2 FQGNSA. Between the trimmed V and J ends, which lost 1 base and 6 bases, there was a span of 19 bases. 5'RACE with constant-segment primers built TCRalpha and TCRbeta cDNA libraries with UMIs. TCRdb re-analysed the 5' RACE reads in MiXCR, keeping a single row per CDR3 protein. Of a few hundred thousand distinct CDR3 sequences detected, under 25% appear once; the ten largest clones hold about 21%. In this sample, this clonotype turned up a few times. Its matching antigen is unknown. The TCR sequence derives from a man younger than 30 who had mild COVID-19 (a few samples of this study predate the infection). Cell type and time point are not known. This rearrangement joins TRBV7-2 to TRBJ2-1; perhaps D is TRBD1 or TRBD2 (6 bases each). Sequencing was performed on PBMCs or a T cell subset sorted from them (not recorded which). The CDR3: CASSLVPPGAFGNEQFF. CDR3 DNA sequence: TGTGCCAGCAGCTTAGTGCCCCCGGGGGCCTTTGGCAATGAGCAGTTCTTC.